The 29 T cell receptor beta chains below all came from one sample that was sequenced in a study of OX40 agonist ivuxolimab in advanced cancers. The repertoire was sequenced with immunoSEQ multiplex PCR; TCRdb's copy has only in-frame clones and lacks some. The sample holds roughly 60,000 clones, around 80% seen once. Source: CD4+ or CD8+ T cells sorted from blood, taken in a trial of the OX40 agonist ivuxolimab. The receptors come from an adult with an advanced solid tumor such as melanoma, head and neck, liver or kidney cancer.

The chain couples TRBV2 to TRBJ1-5; weak D call: TRBD1 (6 bases). Germline CDR1 and CDR2: SNHLY and FYNNEI. Trimming removed 4 bases from V and 0 bases from J, with 13 bases in between. CDR3 length: 16 amino acids. The CDR3: CASSVRTAYSNQPQHF. The CDR3 region has the DNA TGTGCCAGCAGTGTAAGGACAGCATATAGCAATCAGCCCCAGCATTTT.

V usage is TRBV6-1 and J usage is TRBJ2-3; D call uncertain. Trimming removed 3 bases at V and 0 bases at J, with 10 bases between. This CDR3 has 15 residues. Germline V gives CDR1 MNHNS, CDR2 SASEGT. The CDR3 nucleotides read TGTGCCAGCAGTGATTGGCAGGCTAGCACAGATACGCAGTATTTT. Translation gives CASSDWQASTDTQYF.

The chain employs TRBV5-4 and TRBJ1-4, with TRBD1 matching over 7 bases. CDR3 length: 16 residues. V was clipped by 4 bases and J by 0 bases; unmatched bases: 6. Per germline, CDR1 SGHNT and CDR2 YYREEE (reference sequence). DNA for the CDR3: TGTGCCAGCAGCCAGGGACAGTTTGCAACTAATGAAAAACTGTTTTTT. Translated, it gives CASSQGQFATNEKLFF.

A word on this clone: This same CDR3 is encoded by further DNA sequences in the sample. This rearrangement joins TRBV5-1 to TRBJ1-5; D gene unclear. The germline V gene encodes CDR1 SGHRS and CDR2 YFSETQ. The CDR3 totals 13 residues. Between the trimmed V and J ends, which lost 2 bases and 1 base, there was a span of 4 bases. CDR3 sequence reads: CASSFNSNQPQHF. The CDR3 DNA reads as TGCGCCAGCAGCTTTAACAGCAATCAGCCCCAGCATTTT.

The chain has TRBV5-4 and TRBJ2-3; a possible D gene is TRBD1 (6 bases). The germline V gene encodes CDR1 SGHNT and CDR2 YYREEE (reference sequence). V lost 4 bases, J lost 1 base, and 13 bases lay in between. This CDR3 is 15 amino acids long. CDR3 DNA: TGTGCCAGCAGCATCCCGGGACAAGGCACAGATACGCAGTATTTT. Translated: CASSIPGQGTDTQYF. Full variable domain (remainder filled in from reference TRBV5-4 and TRBJ2-3): ETGVTQSPTHLIKTRGQQVTLRCSSQSGHNTVSWYQQALGQGPQFIFQYYREEENGRGNFPPRFSGLQFPNYSSELNVNALELDDSALYLCASSIPGQGTDTQYFGPGTRLTVL.

The chain combines TRBV29-1 with TRBJ2-5; 8 bases are shared with TRBD1. V trimming: 7 bases; J trimming: 0 bases; junction bases outside the gene matches: 4. The CDR3 has 13 residues. From germline, CDR1 is SQVTM and CDR2 ANQGSEA. The CDR3 loop reads CSGHRGNQETQYF. CDR3 coding DNA: TGCAGCGGGCACAGGGGGAACCAAGAGACCCAGTACTTC.

The chain is built from TRBV28 and TRBJ2-1; 9 nucleotides agree with TRBD1. Germline values: CDR1 MDHEN, CDR2 SYDVKM. The length of the CDR3 is 17 residues. V lost 2 bases and J lost 4; bases outside the gene matches: 9. DNA of the CDR3: TGTGCCAGCAGTTTAGGGGGGTTACAGGGGGCTTACAATGAGCAGTTCTTC. Its protein product is CASSLGGLQGAYNEQFF. Complete variable domain (other parts from reference TRBV28 and TRBJ2-1): DVKVTQSSRYLVKRTGEKVFLECVQDMDHENMFWYRQDPGLGLRLIYFSYDVKMKEKGDIPEGYSVSREKKERFSLILESASTNQTSMYLCASSLGGLQGAYNEQFFGPGTRLTVL.

By sample share, this clone is medium-sized. V is TRBV2 and J is TRBJ2-7; D possibly matches TRBD1 or TRBD2 (6 bases each). Per germline, CDR1 SNHLY and CDR2 FYNNEI. The CDR3 is made up of 13 amino acids. V was cut by 8 bases and J by 5 bases, with 16 bases left in between. The CDR3 DNA reads TGTGCCAGCTCTTCCAGGGGAGGTAACGAGCAGTACTTC. Its protein product is CASSSRGGNEQYF.

Remarks on this clone: This clone may be a read error of a much larger clone one base away. Other DNA sequences in the same sample also yield this CDR3. The chain links TRBV19 to TRBJ1-1, with D possibly matching TRBD1 (5 bases). The CDR3 is made up of 12 amino acids. Germline CDR1 LNHDA, CDR2 SQIVND (reference sequence). V was clipped by 5 bases and J by 2 bases, with 6 bases between them. CDR3: CASSDRNTEAFF. The CDR3 DNA reads TGTGCCAGTAGTGACAGAAACACTGAAGCTTTCTTT.

J is TRBJ2-7 and V is TRBV9, with D perhaps matching TRBD2 (5 bases). The V gene lost 0 bases and the J gene lost 8 bases, with 18 bases spanning the gap. CDR3 size: 15 residues. CDR1 SGDLS and CDR2 YYNGEE come from the germline V gene. DNA of the CDR3: TGTGCCAGCAGCGTAGAGGGCCAGCCTCGGGATCAGCAGTACTTC. Protein sequence: CASSVEGQPRDQQYF.

Points on this clone: The germline gene is not matched at one end of the junction; a read error may be the cause. The CDR3 DNA is TGTGCCTTCAGAGCCTACAATGAGCAGTTCTTC. This codes for CAFRAYNEQFF. V and J are TRBV10-3 and TRBJ2-1; no clear D gene. In germline, CDR1 is ENHRY, CDR2 SYGVKD. The CDR3 loop spans 11 amino acids.

J is TRBJ1-3 and V is TRBV28; a weak D match, TRBD1 (6 bases). Trimming removed 5 bases from V and 4 bases from J, with 15 bases in between. CDR1 is MDHEN, CDR2 SYDVKM, per germline. The CDR3 spans 15 residues. CDR3 sequence: CASSLARGVGNTIYF. CDR3 in DNA: TGTGCCAGCAGTCTAGCCAGGGGCGTGGGAAACACCATATATTTT. Full variable domain (missing parts from reference TRBV28 and TRBJ1-3): DVKVTQSSRYLVKRTGEKVFLECVQDMDHENMFWYRQDPGLGLRLIYFSYDVKMKEKGDIPEGYSVSREKKERFSLILESASTNQTSMYLCASSLARGVGNTIYFGEGSWLTVV.

This clone came up once. The J gene is TRBJ2-5, the V gene TRBV7-3; 10 bases fit TRBD1. CDR1 and CDR2 from the germline V gene are SGHTA and FQGTGA. The CDR3 is 17 amino acids. V was pared by 5 bases and J by 3 bases, with 12 bases of the junction left unmatched. The CDR3 sequence: CASSPSPGQGREETQYF. CDR3 nucleotide sequence: TGTGCCAGCAGCCCCAGCCCGGGACAGGGGCGAGAAGAGACCCAGTACTTC. Looking up the rest from reference TRBV7-3 and TRBJ2-5 gives the full variable domain: GAGVSQTPSNKVTEKGKYVELRCDPISGHTALYWYRQSLGQGPEFLIYFQGTGAADDSGLPNDRFFAVRPEGSVSTLKIQRTERGDSAVYLCASSPSPGQGREETQYFGPGTRLLVL.

The chain couples TRBV7-3 to TRBJ2-7; 11 bases align to TRBD2. The CDR3 runs to 15 residues. The ends lost 3 bases at V and 3 bases at J; junction bases unmatched: 4. Germline loops: CDR1 SGHTA, CDR2 FQGTGA. In DNA form, the CDR3 reads TGTGCCAGCAGCTTTCAACTAGCGGGGGACTACGAGCAGTACTTC. Translation gives CASSFQLAGDYEQYF.

The chain links TRBV2 to TRBJ1-1; D may be TRBD1 (6 bases). The CDR3 loop spans 13 amino acids. Trimming took 2 bases from V and 6 from J, leaving 10 bases between them. Germline V CDR1 and CDR2: SNHLY, FYNNEI. Here the CDR3 DNA reads TGTGCCAGCAGTGAAATGAGGGGGGCTGAAGCTTTCTTT. Its translation: CASSEMRGAEAFF.

J is TRBJ2-1 and V is TRBV28; possibly TRBD2 for D (6 bases). Germline CDR1 is MDHEN and CDR2 is SYDVKM. The CDR3 runs 12 residues. V dropped 5 bases and J dropped 10 bases, with 12 bases sitting between them. CDR3 in DNA: TGTGCCAGCAGTCCTCCTACTAGCGAGCAGTTCTTC. Its protein product is CASSPPTSEQFF.

The rearrangement joins TRBV28 to TRBJ2-7, with a possible D match to TRBD2 (6 bases). Germline CDR1 reads MDHEN; CDR2 reads SYDVKM. The CDR3 is 13 residues long. Trimming removed 8 bases from V and 6 bases from J, with 17 bases in between. The CDR3 DNA reads TGTGCCAGCCGGAACCGCGGGATCCTCGAGCAGTACTTC. Its translation: CASRNRGILEQYF.

This clone has a single count. The chain links TRBV19 to TRBJ2-1; TRBD2 matches at 10 bases. V trimming: 5 bases; J trimming: 4 bases; junction bases outside the gene matches: 11. The CDR3 covers 17 residues. Germline values: CDR1 LNHDA, CDR2 SQIVND (reference sequence). The CDR3 loop is CASSARDGLAEYNEQFF. The CDR3 coding sequence is TGTGCCAGTAGTGCCAGGGACGGACTAGCGGAGTACAATGAGCAGTTCTTC.

This clone was observed a few times. The chain is built from TRBV10-1 and TRBJ2-1; 7 bases fit TRBD2. V shed 1 base, J shed 6 bases, and the junction held 6 bases outside the gene matches. The CDR3 has 15 residues. CDR1 and CDR2 from the germline V gene are WNHNN and SYGVQD (reference sequence). This CDR3 is CASSELTSPVNEQFF. The CDR3, as DNA: TGCGCCAGCAGTGAGTTGACTAGCCCTGTCAATGAGCAGTTCTTC.

This clone was seen a single time. This chain connects TRBV25-1 to TRBJ2-2; TRBD1 or TRBD2 may be the D gene (6 bases each). With 5 bases removed from V and 6 bases from J, the gap between germline ends came to 13 bases. The CDR3 sequence is 14 residues long. The germline V gene encodes CDR1 MGHDK and CDR2 SYGVNS. The CDR3 nucleotides read TGTGCCAGCAGTCCAATAGGGGGGTCCGGGGAGCTGTTTTTT. Protein sequence: CASSPIGGSGELFF. Together with reference TRBV25-1 and TRBJ2-2, the CDR3 gives the full variable domain: EADIYQTPRYLVIGTGKKITLECSQTMGHDKMYWYQQDPGMELHLIHYSYGVNSTEKGDLSSESTVSRIRTEHFPLTLESARPSHTSQYLCASSPIGGSGELFFGEGSRLTVL.

In its sample, this clone was seen once. The chain has TRBV6-5 and TRBJ1-6; TRBD1 matches 9 bases. Germline V gene lookup returns CDR1 MNHEY and CDR2 SVGAGI. Trimming removed 4 bases from V and 7 bases from J; junction bases left unmatched: 8. The CDR3 contains 16 residues. CDR3: CASSLLWDRDNSPLHF. Here the CDR3 DNA reads TGTGCCAGCAGTTTACTCTGGGACAGGGACAATTCACCCCTCCACTTT.

The CDR3 sequence is CASSLRGSGAFF. CDR3 bases: TGTGCCAGCAGTCTACGGGGGTCGGGAGCTTTCTTT. The V gene is TRBV28, the J gene TRBJ1-1; tentatively, D is TRBD1 (5 bases). CDR3 length equals 12 residues. V gave up 5 bases and J gave up 10 bases, with 14 bases separating them. CDR1 is MDHEN, CDR2 SYDVKM, per germline.

J is TRBJ2-3 and V is TRBV18; 9 bases map to TRBD1. Trimming at V came to 7 bases and at J to 2 bases, leaving 4 bases not matched to a gene. The CDR3 consists of 14 residues. Per the germline V gene, CDR1 is KGHSH and CDR2 is LQKENI. Here the CDR3 reads CASFRTGVTDTQYF. Here the CDR3 DNA reads TGTGCCAGCTTCCGGACAGGGGTCACAGATACGCAGTATTTT.

This clone was picked up a small number of times. The chain couples TRBV5-8 to TRBJ2-7; D gene unclear. V lost 0 bases to trimming and J lost 3 bases, with 7 bases between them. CDR1 and CDR2 from the germline V gene are SGHTS and YDEGEE. The CDR3 sequence is 13 residues long. Written as DNA, the CDR3 is TGTGCCAGCAGCTTGGGGGTCGGCTACGAGCAGTACTTC. This codes for CASSLGVGYEQYF.

The V gene is TRBV28, the J gene TRBJ2-7; D is perhaps TRBD2 (6 bases). Trimming stripped 6 bases from V and 4 bases from J, with 10 bases between. Per the germline V gene, CDR1 is MDHEN and CDR2 is SYDVKM. This CDR3 contains 12 residues. CDR3 region: CASSLGTYEQYF. In nucleotides, the CDR3 is TGTGCCAGCAGCCTCGGGACTTACGAGCAGTACTTC.

V usage is TRBV11-2 and J usage is TRBJ1-1, with D unclear. There are 14 residues in the CDR3. V gave up 3 bases and J gave up 0 bases, with 8 bases separating them. CDR1 SGHAT and CDR2 FQNNGV come from the germline V gene. The CDR3 loop reads CASSLRRVNTEAFF. CDR3 bases: TGTGCCAGCAGCTTGAGACGGGTGAACACTGAAGCTTTCTTT.

This clone was counted once. The rearrangement uses TRBV9 and TRBJ2-3; no definite D call. The V and J ends lost 2 bases and 2 bases respectively, with 12 bases between them. CDR1 and CDR2 from the germline V gene are SGDLS and YYNGEE. The CDR3 sequence is 15 residues long. CDR3 in amino acids: CASSVVPQHTDTQYF. The CDR3 DNA follows: TGTGCCAGCAGCGTGGTTCCCCAGCACACAGATACGCAGTATTTT.

The J gene is TRBJ2-3, the V gene TRBV9; 7 positions match TRBD2. Trimming at V came to 0 bases and at J to 2 bases, leaving 9 bases not matched to a gene. The V gene's germline CDR1 is SGDLS and CDR2 YYNGEE. This CDR3 spans 17 amino acids. For the CDR3, the DNA is TGTGCCAGCAGCGTAGGAAGCGGGGCCTACTCCACAGATACGCAGTATTTT. Translating gives CASSVGSGAYSTDTQYF.

The chain combines TRBV5-5 with TRBJ1-6; 8 bases fit TRBD1. CDR3 size: 16 residues. Trimming at V came to 0 bases and at J to 7 bases, leaving 6 bases not matched to a gene. The germline V gene has CDR1 SGHKS and CDR2 YYEKEE (reference sequence). The CDR3 sequence is CASSLAGGDFNSPLHF. In DNA, the CDR3 is TGTGCCAGCAGCTTGGCAGGGGGCGACTTCAATTCACCCCTCCACTTT.